This TCR beta chain was sequenced in a study of blood T cell repertoires in COVID-19. Study-level information: The samples span acute and convalescent COVID-19 from the United States, Italy and Spain. The analysed material was cDNA or gDNA that came from T cells, B-cell-depleted T cells, or PBMCs.

With V trimmed by 3 bases and J by 4 bases, 3 bases remained unmatched. The CDR3 is made up of 15 amino acids. Per the germline V gene, CDR1 is SGHVS and CDR2 is FNYEAQ. Participants, about 18 to 89 years old, spanned approximately 26 US areas. The repertoire was sequenced with immunoSEQ multiplex PCR; TCRdb's copy has only in-frame clones and lacks some. This table has under 200,000 clones, more than 75% appearing once. The TCR originated in a woman aged 45-59 years who had recovered from COVID-19. This chain connects TRBV7-6 to TRBJ2-2; 9 nucleotides agree with TRBD2. Sequenced sample: PBMCs or T cells enriched from blood (not recorded which). The CDR3 coding sequence is TGTGCCAGCAGCTTTGGCGGGGGGGCCACCGGGGAGCTGTTTTTT. It is translated as CASSFGGGATGELFF.